Listed here are 31 T cell receptor beta chains from one sample, sequenced in a study of post-analysis software for immune sequencing data. No antigen has been identified for these receptors. The authors incorporated unique molecular identifiers into the TCR beta cDNA libraries. One entry per CDR3 protein results from TCRdb running MiXCR on the PCR reads. The table shows about 500,000 distinct CDR3 sequences, with over 35% occurring only once. Study-wide findings and caveats: Roughly 5 TRBV segments (TRBV5-6, TRBV5-1 and TRBV20-1 among them) occurred more frequently in patients than in controls.

Sequences were obtained from blood. These receptors were obtained from a girl aged 5-17 years with multiple sclerosis.

This chain links TRBV28 with TRBJ2-7, with 12 bases matching TRBD2. J was trimmed by 3 bases and V by 3 bases; bases with no gene match: 6. The CDR3 extends over 16 amino acids. Looked up from germline, CDR1 is MDHEN and CDR2 is SYDVKM. In DNA, the CDR3 is TGTGCCAGCAGTTTGCCGCGACTAGCGGGGGTCTACGAGCAGTACTTC. Its protein product is CASSLPRLAGVYEQYF.

The gene calls are TRBV6-4 and TRBJ2-2; 7 nucleotides agree with TRBD1. This CDR3 comprises 12 residues. Germline V gene data show CDR1 as MRHNA and CDR2 as SNTAGT. Trimming removed 4 bases from V and 12 bases from J; junction bases left unmatched: 5. The CDR3 DNA reads as TGTGCCAGCAGTGGCCCAGGGGGAAAGCTGTTTTTT. Its protein is CASSGPGGKLFF.

The chain carries TRBV7-2 and TRBJ2-2; no reliable D call. This CDR3 has 14 residues. The germline V and J ends were trimmed by 2 bases and 3 bases, with 7 bases remaining between them. CDR1 is SGHTA, CDR2 FQGNSA, per germline. As DNA, the CDR3 is TGTGCCAGCAGCTTATTGGGTGACACCGGGGAGCTGTTTTTT. This encodes CASSLLGDTGELFF. Full variable domain (remainder filled in from reference TRBV7-2 and TRBJ2-2): GAGVSQSPSNKVTEKGKDVELRCDPISGHTALYWYRQSLGQGLEFLIYFQGNSAPDKSGLPSDRFSAERTGGSVSTLTIQRTQQEDSAVYLCASSLLGDTGELFFGEGSRLTVL.

The J gene is TRBJ2-5, the V gene TRBV20-1, with D possibly TRBD1 on 6 matching bases. With the DNA end fitting TRBJ2-7 better, the J assignment may be wrong. Germline CDR1 is DFQATT and CDR2 is SNEGSKA (reference sequence). This CDR3 has 13 residues. In DNA form, the CDR3 reads TGCAGTGCTAGAAGGGGGTTAGTCTACGAGCAGTACTTC. Translated: CSARRGLVYEQYF.

The sample holds one count of this clonotype. V is TRBV6-1 and J is TRBJ2-7; perhaps TRBD2 as D (5 bases). The germline V gene has CDR1 MNHNS and CDR2 SASEGT. Trimming removed 2 bases from V and 7 bases from J, with 18 bases in between. The CDR3 loop spans 15 amino acids. The CDR3 nucleotides are TGTGCCAGCAGTGAACAGAGGGCCACCTACAATGAGCAGTACTTC. It codes for CASSEQRATYNEQYF.

This chain uses TRBV24-1 with TRBJ2-3, with D perhaps being TRBD1 or TRBD2 (5 bases each). The germline V gene encodes CDR1 KGHDR and CDR2 SFDVKD. The CDR3 runs to 14 residues. V gave up 4 bases and J gave up 5 bases, with 12 bases separating them. The CDR3 spells CATSEGRRRDTQYF. The DNA for the CDR3 is TGTGCCACCAGTGAGGGACGACGACGAGATACGCAGTATTTT.

This clonotype was seen a few times. The chain recombines TRBV20-1 with TRBJ1-5, with D perhaps TRBD1 (5 bases). CDR1 is DFQATT and CDR2 is SNEGSKA in the germline V gene (reference sequence). The CDR3 totals 15 residues. Trimming removed 7 bases from V and 6 bases from J, with 22 bases in between. CDR3 in DNA: TGCAGTGTCTCCCCAACCTCGACAGTGCCTCAGCCCCAGCATTTT. This encodes CSVSPTSTVPQPQHF.

V gene TRBV4-1 combines with J gene TRBJ2-7; D is unclear. CDR1 and CDR2 (germline): MGHRA, YSYEKL. The CDR3 covers 16 residues. V dropped 0 bases and J dropped 1 base, with 13 bases sitting between them. Here the CDR3 reads CASSQESAAISYEQYF. CDR3 coding DNA: TGCGCCAGCAGCCAAGAGTCGGCAGCAATTTCCTACGAGCAGTACTTC.

This clonotype occurred once. This chain links TRBV12-3 or TRBV12-4 with TRBJ2-1, with D tentatively TRBD1 (5 bases). Trimming pared 5 bases from V and 7 bases from J, leaving 9 bases between. The CDR3 length is 12 residues. The CDR3 coding sequence is TGTGCCAGCAGTATAGGGGTAAATGAGCAGTTCTTC. Translating gives CASSIGVNEQFF.

The chain uses TRBV29-1 and TRBJ1-2; 10 nucleotides align to TRBD1. Germline CDR1 is SQVTM and CDR2 is ANQGSEA. Trimming cost V 7 bases and J 2 bases; bases outside gene matches: 4. The CDR3 contains 13 residues. CDR3 sequence: CSGGGQGNYGYTF. The CDR3 DNA follows: TGCAGCGGTGGGGGACAGGGGAACTATGGCTACACCTTC.

J is TRBJ2-3 and V is TRBV7-2; 7 bases align to TRBD2. The CDR3 has 15 amino acids. The V and J ends lost 5 bases and 4 bases, in that order; junction bases with no gene match: 9. In germline, CDR1 is SGHTA, CDR2 FQGNSA. CDR3 nucleotide sequence: TGTGCCAGCAGCCATCCGGGACTACTTTCAGATACGCAGTATTTT. Translating gives CASSHPGLLSDTQYF.

J is TRBJ2-1 and V is TRBV7-3; 9 nucleotides match TRBD1. The CDR3 sequence is 18 residues long. With V trimmed by 2 bases and J by 1 base, 9 bases remained unmatched. Germline-derived CDR1 and CDR2 are SGHTA and FQGTGA. The CDR3 bases are TGTGCCAGCAGCTTATTCGGGACAGGGAAGTTATCCTACAATGAGCAGTTCTTC. This codes for CASSLFGTGKLSYNEQFF.

This clonotype showed up just once. The rearrangement joins TRBV7-2 to TRBJ2-2; perhaps D is TRBD1 or TRBD2 (7 bases each). The CDR3 length is 15 residues. The germline CDR1 and CDR2 sequences are SGHTA and FQGNSA. V shed 6 bases and J shed 4 bases, with 15 bases lying between them. The DNA for the CDR3 is TGTGCCAGCAGTCAGGGGGGGGTTATCACCGGGGAGCTGTTTTTT. This encodes CASSQGGVITGELFF.

This clonotype has just a few counts. The rearrangement joins TRBV9 to TRBJ2-1; D is uncertain. V lost 0 bases to trimming and J lost 5 bases, with 6 bases between them. The CDR3 is made up of 13 amino acids. Germline CDR1 is SGDLS and CDR2 is YYNGEE. As DNA, the CDR3 is TGTGCCAGCAGCGTAGCGATCCACAATGAGCAGTTCTTC. This gives the protein CASSVAIHNEQFF.

The CDR3 reads CASSQEGRGSETQYF. CDR3 coding DNA: TGCGCCAGCAGCCAAGAAGGGCGGGGGTCGGAGACCCAGTACTTC. The chain carries TRBV4-1 and TRBJ2-5; 7 positions agree with TRBD2. Per the germline V gene, CDR1 is MGHRA and CDR2 is YSYEKL. This CDR3 region has 15 residues. V lost 0 bases, J lost 5 bases, and 6 bases stayed unmatched.

The table lists this clonotype with a few counts. The chain couples TRBV6-6 to TRBJ1-5; a possible D gene is TRBD1 (5 bases). Germline CDR1 reads MNHNY; CDR2 reads SVGAGI (reference sequence). This CDR3 region has 15 residues. V lost 7 bases and J lost 7, with 20 bases in between. The CDR3 sequence is CASKIHGREDQPQHF. The CDR3 DNA reads as TGTGCCAGCAAAATCCACGGCAGGGAAGACCAGCCCCAGCATTTT.

The chain combines TRBV7-9 with TRBJ2-5; D remains unclear. Germline-derived CDR1 and CDR2 are SEHNR and FQNEAQ (reference sequence). This CDR3 has 14 residues. With 1 base removed from V and 2 bases from J, the gap between germline ends came to 8 bases. The CDR3 loop reads CASSLVEDQETQYF. The CDR3 region has the DNA TGTGCCAGCAGCTTAGTAGAGGATCAAGAGACCCAGTACTTC.

The gene calls are TRBV28 and TRBJ2-5; no definite D call. The CDR3 has 15 amino acids. Per germline, CDR1 MDHEN and CDR2 SYDVKM. With 6 bases removed from V and 5 bases from J, the gap between germline ends came to 19 bases. The CDR3 spells CASRPVPRASETQYF. As DNA, the CDR3 is TGTGCCAGCAGACCCGTTCCAAGGGCTTCGGAGACCCAGTACTTC.

This clonotype has more than one count but fewer than ten. The gene calls are TRBV3-1 and TRBJ2-3; 9 nucleotides agree with TRBD2. Trimming at V came to 7 bases and at J to 3 bases, leaving 8 bases not matched to a gene. CDR1 and CDR2 from the germline V gene are LGHDT and YNNKEL (reference sequence). The CDR3 is made up of 15 amino acids. CDR3 in amino acids: CASTLAGWRTDTQYF. CDR3 nucleotide sequence: TGTGCCAGCACCCTAGCGGGATGGAGGACAGATACGCAGTATTTT.

With regard to this clonotype: The germline gene is not matched at one end of the junction; a read error may be the cause. The chain recombines TRBV15 with TRBJ1-4, with 8 nucleotides matching TRBD1. CDR1 is LNHNV, CDR2 YYDKDF, per germline (reference sequence). The CDR3 extends over 14 amino acids. As DNA, the CDR3 is TGTGCCACCAGCAGAGCAACAGGGGGGGAAAAACCGTTTTTT. As protein: CATSRATGGEKPFF.

The chain uses TRBV24-1 and TRBJ2-1; TRBD2 agrees at 9 bases. The CDR3 sequence is 16 residues long. CDR1 is KGHDR and CDR2 is SFDVKD in the germline V gene. With 4 bases clipped from V and 6 bases from J, the junction kept 9 bases outside the gene matches. CDR3 loop: CATSDPTGGRANEQFF. CDR3 DNA: TGTGCCACCAGTGACCCCACCGGCGGGAGGGCCAATGAGCAGTTCTTC.

This clonotype occurred a few times. The V call is TRBV18, the J call TRBJ2-1, with D possibly being TRBD2 (6 bases). Germline CDR1 KGHSH, CDR2 LQKENI. The CDR3 covers 18 residues. V was pared by 0 bases and J by 9 bases, with 24 bases between. The CDR3 reads CASSPPSSAVSGPGEQFF. The CDR3 DNA reads as TGTGCCAGCTCACCACCTAGTTCAGCCGTTAGCGGACCGGGTGAGCAGTTCTTC.

J is TRBJ2-4 and V is TRBV20-1, with D hard to call. There are 11 residues in the CDR3. Trimming removed 7 bases from V and 9 bases from J, with 13 bases in between. From germline, CDR1 is DFQATT and CDR2 SNEGSKA (reference sequence). CDR3 sequence reads: CSGTTWSIQYF. For the CDR3, the DNA is TGCAGTGGAACGACATGGAGCATTCAGTACTTC.

The chain is built from TRBV6-2 or TRBV6-3 and TRBJ2-6; TRBD1 matches 10 bases. The germline gives CDR1 MNHEY, CDR2 SVGEGT. Germline trimming cut 2 bases from V and 0 bases from J; bases unmatched to any gene: 10. CDR3 size: 20 residues. The CDR3 sequence is CASSYGDRGPESSGANVLTF. DNA of the CDR3: TGTGCCAGCAGTTACGGGGACAGGGGTCCTGAGAGCTCTGGGGCCAACGTCCTGACTTTC.

The chain carries TRBV20-1 and TRBJ2-7, with 16 bases that match TRBD2. Losses at the gene ends were 0 bases for V and 4 bases for J; bases not matched to a gene: 6. CDR3 length equals 17 residues. The germline gives CDR1 DFQATT, CDR2 SNEGSKA (reference sequence). The CDR3 DNA is TGCAGTGCTAGAGATGGGACTAGCGGGAGGGGGATTTACGAGCAGTACTTC. It specifies CSARDGTSGRGIYEQYF.

This clonotype has at least ten counts. V gene TRBV20-1 combines with J gene TRBJ2-1, with D maybe TRBD2 (5 bases). CDR3 length: 14 residues. The ends were cut back, 4 bases at V and 9 bases at J, with 19 bases in the middle. In germline, CDR1 is DFQATT, CDR2 SNEGSKA (reference sequence). Written as DNA, the CDR3 is TGCAGTGCTAAACGGGATTCCCAAGAGGTTGAGCAGTTCTTC. The encoded protein is CSAKRDSQEVEQFF.

The rearrangement joins TRBV24-1 to TRBJ2-3; D unclear. Germline CDR1 KGHDR, CDR2 SFDVKD. Trimming removed 5 bases at V and 0 bases at J, with 8 bases between. The CDR3 runs 14 residues. This CDR3 reads CATSAQVSTDTQYF. In nucleotides, the CDR3 is TGTGCCACCAGTGCGCAGGTCAGCACAGATACGCAGTATTTT.

The rearrangement uses TRBV27 and TRBJ1-6, with a possible D match to TRBD1 (5 bases). V was pared by 6 bases and J by 2 bases, with 14 bases between. Germline V gene lookup returns CDR1 MNHEY and CDR2 SMNVEV (reference sequence). The CDR3 contains 16 residues. The CDR3 spells CASSLALDTYNSPLHF. The CDR3 DNA reads as TGTGCCAGCAGCCTGGCCCTGGACACCTATAATTCACCCCTCCACTTT.

This rearrangement joins TRBV3-1 to TRBJ2-7; 10 nucleotides agree with TRBD2. Germline CDR1 is LGHDT and CDR2 is YNNKEL (reference sequence). The CDR3 sequence is 14 residues long. V was pared by 4 bases and J by 7 bases, with 7 bases of the junction left unmatched. The CDR3 bases are TGTGCCAGCAGCCCCAGCGGGAGGGCTGGGGAGCAGTACTTC. Translated, it gives CASSPSGRAGEQYF.

Regarding this clonotype: A much more abundant neighbour one base away suggests this may be a read error. V and J are TRBV9 and TRBJ1-1; the D gene is possibly TRBD1 (5 bases). Germline loops: CDR1 SGDLS, CDR2 YYNGEE. The CDR3 runs to 14 residues. V lost 0 bases and J lost 4, with 10 bases in between. CDR3 bases: TGTGCCAGCAGCGTAGCGGGGCAGTCCACTGAAGCTTTCTTT. It is translated as CASSVAGQSTEAFF.

The CDR3 DNA reads as TGTGCCATCCTAGCGGAGGGAGAAGTGGGTGAGCAGTACTTC. This translates into CAILAEGEVGEQYF. The chain links TRBV10-3 to TRBJ2-5; the match to TRBD2 covers 7 bases. This CDR3 comprises 14 residues. Germline values: CDR1 ENHRY, CDR2 SYGVKD. V lost 8 bases, J lost 11 bases, and 17 bases stayed unmatched.